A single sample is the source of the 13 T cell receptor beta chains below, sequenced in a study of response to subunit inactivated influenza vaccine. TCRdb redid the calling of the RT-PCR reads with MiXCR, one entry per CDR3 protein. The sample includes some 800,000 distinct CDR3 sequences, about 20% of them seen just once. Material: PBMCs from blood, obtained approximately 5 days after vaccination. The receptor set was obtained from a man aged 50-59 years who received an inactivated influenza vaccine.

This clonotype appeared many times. The DNA for the CDR3 is TGCGCCAGCAGCCCAGGACTTCAGGGAGGGGGCAAAACTAATGAAAAACTGTTTTTT. Translating it yields CASSPGLQGGGKTNEKLFF. V gene TRBV5-1 combines with J gene TRBJ1-4; TRBD1 agrees at 7 bases. Germline V gene lookup returns CDR1 SGHRS and CDR2 YFSETQ. V lost 4 bases, J lost 1 base, and 16 bases stayed unmatched. The CDR3 has 19 amino acids.

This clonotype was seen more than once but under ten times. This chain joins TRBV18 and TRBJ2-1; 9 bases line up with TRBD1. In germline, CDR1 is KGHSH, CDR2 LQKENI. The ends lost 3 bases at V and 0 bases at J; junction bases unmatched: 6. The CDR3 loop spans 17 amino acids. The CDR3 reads CASSPGTGMSSYNEQFF. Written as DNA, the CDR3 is TGTGCCAGCTCACCTGGGACAGGGATGAGCTCCTACAATGAGCAGTTCTTC.

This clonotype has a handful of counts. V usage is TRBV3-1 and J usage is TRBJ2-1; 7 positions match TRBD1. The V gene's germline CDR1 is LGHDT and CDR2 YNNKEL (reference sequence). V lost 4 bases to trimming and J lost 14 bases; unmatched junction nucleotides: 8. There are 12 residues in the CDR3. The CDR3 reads CASSLRQGWKFF. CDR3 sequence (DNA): TGTGCCAGCAGCCTACGACAGGGCTGGAAGTTCTTC.

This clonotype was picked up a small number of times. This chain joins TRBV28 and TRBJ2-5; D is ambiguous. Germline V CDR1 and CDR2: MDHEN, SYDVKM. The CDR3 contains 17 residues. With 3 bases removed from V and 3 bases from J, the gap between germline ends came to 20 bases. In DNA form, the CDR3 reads TGTGCCAGCAGTTTCCTCTACATGGCAACCCAGAAAGAGACCCAGTACTTC. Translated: CASSFLYMATQKETQYF.

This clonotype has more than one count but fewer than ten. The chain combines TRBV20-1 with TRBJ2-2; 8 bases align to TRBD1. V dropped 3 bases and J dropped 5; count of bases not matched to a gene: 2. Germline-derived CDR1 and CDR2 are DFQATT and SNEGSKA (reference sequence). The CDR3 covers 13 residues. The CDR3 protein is CSARDRVTGELFF. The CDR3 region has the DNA TGCAGTGCTAGGGACAGGGTTACCGGGGAGCTGTTTTTT.

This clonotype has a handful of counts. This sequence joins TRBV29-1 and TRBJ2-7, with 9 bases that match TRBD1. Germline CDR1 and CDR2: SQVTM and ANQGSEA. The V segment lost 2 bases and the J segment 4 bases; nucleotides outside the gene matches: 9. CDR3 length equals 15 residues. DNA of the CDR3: TGCAGCGTTGAATCAAGGACAGGGGCCGCGTACGAGCAGTACTTC. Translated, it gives CSVESRTGAAYEQYF.

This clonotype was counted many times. As DNA, the CDR3 is TGTGCCAGCAGTCCCTCCCTAGCGGGGGGCTACAATGAGCAGTTCTTC. Translated: CASSPSLAGGYNEQFF. The chain carries TRBV6-2 or TRBV6-3 and TRBJ2-1; TRBD2 aligns across 11 bases. This CDR3 has 16 residues. J lost 3 bases, V lost 5 bases, and 6 bases had no gene match. The V gene's germline CDR1 is MNHEY and CDR2 SVGEGT.

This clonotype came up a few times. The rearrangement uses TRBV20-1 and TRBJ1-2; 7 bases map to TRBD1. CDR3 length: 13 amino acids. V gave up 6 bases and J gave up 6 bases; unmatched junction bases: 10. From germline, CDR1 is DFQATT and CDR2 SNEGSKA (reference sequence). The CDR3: CSAGIRQGDGYTF. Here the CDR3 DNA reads TGCAGTGCCGGAATTCGACAGGGAGATGGCTACACCTTC.

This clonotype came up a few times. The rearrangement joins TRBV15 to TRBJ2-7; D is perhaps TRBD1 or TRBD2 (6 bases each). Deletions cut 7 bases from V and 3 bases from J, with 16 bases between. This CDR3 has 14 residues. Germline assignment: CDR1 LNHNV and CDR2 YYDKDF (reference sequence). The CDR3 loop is CATKGGSPSYEQYF. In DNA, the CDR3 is TGTGCCACCAAGGGGGGAAGCCCCAGCTACGAGCAGTACTTC.

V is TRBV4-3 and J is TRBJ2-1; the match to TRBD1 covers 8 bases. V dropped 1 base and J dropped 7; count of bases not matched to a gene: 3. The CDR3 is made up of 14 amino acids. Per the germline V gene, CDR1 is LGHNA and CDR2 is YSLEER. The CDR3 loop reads CASSQGTGFNEQFF. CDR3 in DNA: TGCGCCAGCAGCCAAGGGACAGGGTTTAATGAGCAGTTCTTC.

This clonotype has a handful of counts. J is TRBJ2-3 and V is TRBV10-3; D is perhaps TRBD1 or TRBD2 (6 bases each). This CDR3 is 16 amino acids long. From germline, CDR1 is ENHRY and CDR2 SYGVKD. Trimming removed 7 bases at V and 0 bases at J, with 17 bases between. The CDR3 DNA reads TGTGCCATCACCCCTGGGGGGACAACTAGCACAGATACGCAGTATTTT. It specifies CAITPGGTTSTDTQYF.

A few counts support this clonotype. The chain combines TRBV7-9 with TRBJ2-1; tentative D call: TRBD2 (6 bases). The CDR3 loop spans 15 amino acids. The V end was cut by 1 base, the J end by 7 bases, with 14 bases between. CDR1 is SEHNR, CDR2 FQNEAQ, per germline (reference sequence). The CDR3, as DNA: TGTGCCAGCAGCTTAGATTACGGGAGTCCGAATGAGCAGTTCTTC. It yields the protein CASSLDYGSPNEQFF.

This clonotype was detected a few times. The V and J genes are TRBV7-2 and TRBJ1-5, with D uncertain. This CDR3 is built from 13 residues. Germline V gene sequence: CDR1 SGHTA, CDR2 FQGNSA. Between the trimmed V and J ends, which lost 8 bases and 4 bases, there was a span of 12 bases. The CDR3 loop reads CASATEANQPQHF. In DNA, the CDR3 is TGTGCCAGCGCCACAGAGGCTAATCAGCCCCAGCATTTT.